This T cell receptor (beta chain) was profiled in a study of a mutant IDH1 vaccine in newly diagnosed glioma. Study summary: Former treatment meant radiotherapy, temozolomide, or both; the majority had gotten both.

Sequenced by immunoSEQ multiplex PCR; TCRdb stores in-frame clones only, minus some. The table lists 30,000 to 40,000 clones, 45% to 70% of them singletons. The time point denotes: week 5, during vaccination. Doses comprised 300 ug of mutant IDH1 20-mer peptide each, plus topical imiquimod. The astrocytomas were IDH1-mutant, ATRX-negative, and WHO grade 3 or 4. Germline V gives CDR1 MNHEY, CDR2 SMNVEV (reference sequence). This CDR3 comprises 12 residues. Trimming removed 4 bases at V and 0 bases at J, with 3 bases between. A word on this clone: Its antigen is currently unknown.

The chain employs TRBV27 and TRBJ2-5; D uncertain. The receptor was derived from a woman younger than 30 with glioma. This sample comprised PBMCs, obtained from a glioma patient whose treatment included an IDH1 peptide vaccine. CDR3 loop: CASSSDQETQYF. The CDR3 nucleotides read TGTGCCAGCAGTTCAGACCAAGAGACCCAGTACTTC.